These 23 T cell receptor beta chains share one sample of origin, sequenced in a study of neoadjuvant nivolumab and ipilimumab in lung cancer. TCRdb keeps only in-frame clones here, not all; method: immunoSEQ multiplex PCR. The sample has 8,500 to 10,000 clones, 84% seen once. The input for sequencing was tumor tissue, taken after neoadjuvant nivolumab, alone or with ipilimumab, at or shortly before surgery. These receptors were obtained from an adult with non-small cell lung cancer.

V gene TRBV7-2 combines with J gene TRBJ1-5; the D is unclear. Germline V gene data show CDR1 as SGHTA and CDR2 as FQGNSA. The CDR3 length is 13 residues. Trimming pared 1 base from V and 5 bases from J, leaving 6 bases between. The CDR3 loop is CASSLVAYQPQHF. The CDR3 DNA is TGTGCCAGCAGCTTAGTTGCGTATCAGCCCCAGCATTTT.

The chain carries TRBV11-3 and TRBJ2-5; D may be TRBD1 (5 bases). Per the germline V gene, CDR1 is SGHNT and CDR2 is YENEEA. The CDR3 has 13 residues. The V and J ends lost 1 base and 2 bases respectively, with 5 bases between them. CDR3 loop: CASSLGQQETQYF. The CDR3 DNA reads TGTGCCAGCAGCTTAGGACAGCAAGAGACCCAGTACTTC.

The chain couples TRBV10-1 to TRBJ2-1, with 7 nucleotides matching TRBD1. Looked up from germline, CDR1 is WNHNN and CDR2 is SYGVQD (reference sequence). Unmatched junction bases numbered 7, after V lost 5 bases and J lost 6 bases. The CDR3 contains 14 residues. As DNA, the CDR3 is TGCGCCAGCAGTCCGACAGGGACCTCCAATGAGCAGTTCTTC. Translation gives CASSPTGTSNEQFF.

The chain recombines TRBV11-2 with TRBJ1-2; 9 positions match TRBD1. V dropped 7 bases and J dropped 8; count of bases not matched to a gene: 20. The CDR3 spans 17 residues. CDR1 and CDR2 (germline): SGHAT, FQNNGV. CDR3 sequence (DNA): TGTGCCAGCAACTCCAACAGGGGGCGCGGGGAATCGAGGGGCTACACCTTC. The encoded protein is CASNSNRGRGESRGYTF. Full variable domain (missing parts from reference TRBV11-2 and TRBJ1-2): EAGVAQSPRYKIIEKRQSVAFWCNPISGHATLYWYQQILGQGPKLLIQFQNNGVVDDSQLPKDRFSAERLKGVDSTLKIQPAKLEDSAVYLCASNSNRGRGESRGYTFGSGTRLTVV.

This clone is deemed large. The chain recombines TRBV5-6 with TRBJ2-7; possible D gene TRBD1, 5 bases. CDR1 and CDR2 from the germline V gene are SGHDT and YYEEEE. The V and J ends lost 1 base and 3 bases respectively, with 11 bases between them. This CDR3 region has 14 residues. The CDR3 loop reads CASSLRQTRYEQYF. The CDR3, as DNA: TGTGCCAGCAGCTTGAGACAGACCCGCTACGAGCAGTACTTC.

The chain combines TRBV4-1 with TRBJ1-6; TRBD1 matches at 8 bases. CDR1 and CDR2 from the germline V gene are MGHRA and YSYEKL. The CDR3 is 16 amino acids. J lost 7 bases, V lost 3 bases, and 8 bases had no gene match. The CDR3 region is CASSQEDRGLNSPLHF. DNA for the CDR3: TGCGCCAGCAGCCAGGAAGACAGGGGCCTAAATTCACCCCTCCACTTT.

Written as DNA, the CDR3 is TGCGCCAGCAGCTGGGGGACAGGGGCTGAAGCTTTCTTT. Translation gives CASSWGTGAEAFF. V and J are TRBV5-1 and TRBJ1-1, with 10 positions matching TRBD1. This CDR3 is 13 amino acids long. Losses at the gene ends were 3 bases for V and 6 bases for J; bases not matched to a gene: 2. The germline V gene encodes CDR1 SGHRS and CDR2 YFSETQ.

The chain couples TRBV29-1 to TRBJ1-2; 8 nucleotides agree with TRBD1. The CDR3 sequence is 13 residues long. Germline V gene data show CDR1 as SQVTM and CDR2 as ANQGSEA. V shed 5 bases, J shed 8 bases, and the junction held 10 bases outside the gene matches. CDR3 sequence: CSVSGQGAVGYTF. CDR3 coding DNA: TGCAGCGTTAGTGGGCAGGGGGCTGTCGGCTACACCTTC.

In DNA, the CDR3 is TGTGCCAGCAGCTTAGGTAGGGGGTATACTGAAGCTTTCTTT. Translating it yields CASSLGRGYTEAFF. The chain recombines TRBV11-2 with TRBJ1-1, with TRBD1 as a possible D gene (6 bases). The germline gives CDR1 SGHAT, CDR2 FQNNGV. The CDR3 is 14 residues long. Trimming removed 1 base from V and 5 bases from J, with 11 bases in between.

The genes are TRBV15 and TRBJ1-4, with D unresolved. V was cut by 2 bases and J by 0 bases, with 4 bases left in between. Per the germline V gene, CDR1 is LNHNV and CDR2 is YYDKDF (reference sequence). CDR3 length: 14 residues. Written as DNA, the CDR3 is TGTGCCACCAGCAGATCAGCAACTAATGAAAAACTGTTTTTT. The encoded protein is CATSRSATNEKLFF.

The genes are TRBV19 and TRBJ2-1, with 7 nucleotides matching TRBD1. V dropped 3 bases and J dropped 8; count of bases not matched to a gene: 13. CDR3 length: 16 amino acids. Germline values: CDR1 LNHDA, CDR2 SQIVND (reference sequence). The CDR3 spells CASSIGWQGDLDEQFF. The CDR3 DNA is TGTGCCAGTAGTATCGGGTGGCAGGGGGACCTCGATGAGCAGTTCTTC.

As concerns this clone: This specimen includes other DNA sequences encoding the same CDR3. The rearrangement uses TRBV19 and TRBJ1-2; tentative D call: TRBD1 (5 bases). Per the germline V gene, CDR1 is LNHDA and CDR2 is SQIVND (reference sequence). V lost 3 bases and J lost 8, with 13 bases in between. The CDR3 is made up of 13 amino acids. CDR3 DNA sequence: TGTGCCAGTAGTATTACCGGGACGGGCGGCTACACCTTC. This sequence encodes CASSITGTGGYTF.

The chain uses TRBV7-6 and TRBJ1-6; no clear D. The germline gives CDR1 SGHVS, CDR2 FNYEAQ. Deletions cut 0 bases from V and 6 bases from J, with 3 bases between. This CDR3 spans 13 amino acids. The CDR3: CASSLATNSPLHF. CDR3 in DNA: TGTGCCAGCAGCTTAGCGACTAATTCACCCCTCCACTTT.

The rearrangement uses TRBV19 and TRBJ2-7; the D gene is possibly TRBD1 (6 bases). Germline CDR1 is LNHDA and CDR2 is SQIVND (reference sequence). V gave up 6 bases and J gave up 2 bases, with 14 bases separating them. This CDR3 spans 14 amino acids. The CDR3 sequence is CASRMTGDAYEQYF. The CDR3 DNA is TGTGCCAGTAGAATGACAGGCGACGCCTACGAGCAGTACTTC.

V usage is TRBV6-1 and J usage is TRBJ1-4; 7 bases agree with TRBD1. The CDR3 is 13 residues long. V shed 10 bases and J 5 bases; nucleotides not matched to a gene: 7. Per germline, CDR1 MNHNS and CDR2 SASEGT. The CDR3 region has the DNA TGTGCCACAGGGACAGTAGGGAATGAAAAACTGTTTTTT. Amino acid sequence: CATGTVGNEKLFF.

The rearrangement uses TRBV6-1 and TRBJ2-7, with 8 bases fitting TRBD1. The J segment lost 4 bases and the V segment lost 6 bases, leaving 11 bases of the junction unmatched. From germline, CDR1 is MNHNS and CDR2 SASEGT. The CDR3 loop spans 15 amino acids. CDR3 in amino acids: CASSLDRAPGYEQYF. As DNA, the CDR3 is TGTGCCAGCAGCCTGGACAGGGCTCCTGGGTACGAGCAGTACTTC.

The chain carries TRBV14 and TRBJ2-7; D is unclear. Germline V gives CDR1 SGHDN, CDR2 FVKESK. CDR3 length: 15 amino acids. Trimming took off 4 bases at V and 0 bases at J, with 13 bases between the two ends. The CDR3 is CASSPSARSSYEQYF. The CDR3 nucleotides read TGTGCCAGCAGCCCCTCAGCACGTTCCTCCTACGAGCAGTACTTC. The whole variable domain, remainder taken from reference TRBV14 and TRBJ2-7, is EAGVTQFPSHSVIEKGQTVTLRCDPISGHDNLYWYRRVMGKEIKFLLHFVKESKQDESGMPNNRFLAERTGGTYSTLKVQPAELEDSGVYFCASSPSARSSYEQYFGPGTRLTVT.

This clone was picked up one time. This chain joins TRBV6-6 and TRBJ1-2; D unresolved. Germline-derived CDR1 and CDR2 are MNHNY and SVGAGI (reference sequence). The CDR3 totals 12 residues. Trimming removed 11 bases at V and 3 bases at J, with 13 bases between. Here the CDR3 reads CASVMADYGYTF. The CDR3 DNA is TGTGCCTCTGTGATGGCAGACTATGGCTACACCTTC.

This clone was seen more than once but under ten times. The rearrangement uses TRBV5-4 and TRBJ2-4, with 9 bases identical to TRBD2. The CDR3 is made up of 16 amino acids. In germline, CDR1 is SGHNT, CDR2 YYREEE (reference sequence). V was clipped by 0 bases and J by 7 bases; unmatched bases: 8. The DNA for the CDR3 is TGTGCCAGCAGCTTGGGCGAAGCGGGGGGCTGGAACATTCAGTACTTC. Translated: CASSLGEAGGWNIQYF.

The chain couples TRBV11-2 to TRBJ1-2; D unresolved. V was shortened by 5 bases and J by 8 bases, with 12 bases between the two germline ends. The CDR3 totals 12 residues. Germline V gene sequence: CDR1 SGHAT, CDR2 FQNNGV. CDR3 coding DNA: TGTGCCAGCAGCCCAAGCGTGGGAGGCTACACCTTC. It codes for CASSPSVGGYTF.

V usage is TRBV12-5 and J usage is TRBJ1-1; no clear D. There are 12 residues in the CDR3. With 8 bases removed from V and 1 base from J, the gap between germline ends came to 8 bases. Germline assignment: CDR1 LGHNT and CDR2 FRNRAP. CDR3 loop: CASSTWNTEAFF. DNA of the CDR3: TGTGCTAGTTCGACATGGAACACTGAAGCTTTCTTT.

The rearrangement links TRBV5-1 to TRBJ1-2; no clear D gene. Trimming shortened V by 0 bases and J by 1 base, and 13 bases separated the two germline ends. The CDR3 is 16 amino acids. The germline V gene encodes CDR1 SGHRS and CDR2 YFSETQ. The CDR3 is CASSLDVGYFNYGYTF. In DNA, the CDR3 is TGCGCCAGCAGCTTGGATGTGGGTTACTTTAACTATGGCTACACCTTC.

V is TRBV11-2 and J is TRBJ2-1; D not resolved. With 0 bases removed from V and 7 bases from J, the gap between germline ends came to 7 bases. CDR3 length equals 13 residues. Germline V gene lookup returns CDR1 SGHAT and CDR2 FQNNGV. The CDR3 DNA reads TGTGCCAGCAGCTTAGATACGGCAAATGAGCAGTTCTTC. Protein sequence: CASSLDTANEQFF.